A single sample is the source of the 29 T cell receptor beta chains below, sequenced in a study of human T cells and chemical hapten exposure. TCRdb passed the RACE reads through MiXCR, listing each CDR3 protein once. The table shows some 77,000 distinct CDR3 sequences, with about a tenth occurring only once. Regarding time point: patch test 1, 2 weeks after DPC sensitization. Treatment reported: therapeutic diphenylcyclopropenone sensitization with weekly scalp DPC. This specimen was whole blood, taken in connection with sensitization to the hapten diphenylcyclopropenone (DPC). The receptors derive from a woman aged 45-65 years with alopecia areata. Some clones in this sample may be carry-over from other donors' samples.

The sample holds a few counts of this clonotype. The V and J genes are TRBV20-1 and TRBJ2-7, with 8 bases lining up with TRBD2. The V segment lost 3 bases and the J segment 6 bases; nucleotides outside the gene matches: 13. Germline V gene lookup returns CDR1 DFQATT and CDR2 SNEGSKA (reference sequence). The length of the CDR3 is 15 residues. For the CDR3, the DNA is TGCAGTGCTAGGGCTGGGCTCCGGGAGGGCCGCGAGCAGTACTTC. It is translated as CSARAGLREGREQYF.

This clonotype showed up many times. The chain has TRBV28 and TRBJ2-7; D ambiguous. Trimming pared 6 bases from V and 6 bases from J, leaving 9 bases between. The CDR3 sequence is 11 residues long. In germline, CDR1 is MDHEN, CDR2 SYDVKM. The CDR3 spells CASSLGFEQYF. The CDR3 coding sequence is TGTGCCAGCAGCCTCGGGTTCGAGCAGTACTTC. Full variable domain (outside the CDR3, taken from reference TRBV28 and TRBJ2-7): DVKVTQSSRYLVKRTGEKVFLECVQDMDHENMFWYRQDPGLGLRLIYFSYDVKMKEKGDIPEGYSVSREKKERFSLILESASTNQTSMYLCASSLGFEQYFGPGTRLTVT.

Details on this clonotype: A single base separates this from a much larger clone, so it may be a read error. In DNA, the CDR3 is TGTACCAGCAGCCAATGGACGGTGGCCTACGAGCAGTACTTC. Translation: CTSSQWTVAYEQYF. The chain recombines TRBV3-1 with TRBJ2-7; D remains ambiguous. The length of the CDR3 is 14 residues. Per the germline V gene, CDR1 is LGHDT and CDR2 is YNNKEL (reference sequence).

The sample holds many counts of this clonotype. This chain connects TRBV7-3 to TRBJ2-2; D unclear. CDR1 and CDR2 (germline): SGHTA, FQGTGA. The CDR3 runs 13 residues. The V end lost 5 bases, the J end lost 6 bases, and 10 bases lay between the germline ends. CDR3 protein: CASSLVNAGELFF. The CDR3 nucleotides read TGTGCCAGCAGCCTTGTCAACGCCGGGGAGCTGTTTTTT.

This clonotype appeared once. This chain connects TRBV28 to TRBJ2-1, with D possibly TRBD1 on 5 matching bases. Trimming pared 4 bases from V and 0 bases from J, leaving 13 bases between. Germline V CDR1 and CDR2: MDHEN, SYDVKM. This CDR3 is built from 16 residues. Written as DNA, the CDR3 is TGTGCCAGCAGTTCTCCAGGGCTTAGCTCCTACAATGAGCAGTTCTTC. It yields the protein CASSSPGLSSYNEQFF.

This chain joins TRBV14 and TRBJ2-7; no firm D call. The V end lost 3 bases, the J end lost 0 bases, and 9 bases lay between the germline ends. The V gene's germline CDR1 is SGHDN and CDR2 FVKESK. The CDR3 sequence is 14 residues long. For the CDR3, the DNA is TGTGCCAGCAGCCACCTGGGCGGCTCCTACGAGCAGTACTTC. Translated: CASSHLGGSYEQYF.

This clonotype was recorded many times. The V call is TRBV20-1, the J call TRBJ2-3, with a tentative D call TRBD1 (7 bases). This CDR3 is 14 amino acids long. Trimming took off 5 bases at V and 5 bases at J, with 17 bases between the two ends. The germline V gene encodes CDR1 DFQATT and CDR2 SNEGSKA (reference sequence). This CDR3 reads CSALGGGGRDTQYF. Here the CDR3 DNA reads TGCAGTGCTCTCGGAGGGGGCGGGCGAGATACGCAGTATTTT.

The chain couples TRBV29-1 to TRBJ2-2, with TRBD1 matching over 7 bases. Germline trimming cut 7 bases from V and 4 bases from J; bases unmatched to any gene: 6. Germline V gene data show CDR1 as SQVTM and CDR2 as ANQGSEA. The CDR3 has 13 amino acids. CDR3 sequence: CSGETGSTGELFF. DNA of the CDR3: TGCAGCGGAGAGACAGGGTCCACCGGGGAGCTGTTTTTT.

This clonotype was counted only a few times. This sequence joins TRBV29-1 and TRBJ2-7; D uncertain. The CDR3 extends over 11 amino acids. V was cut by 8 bases and J by 6 bases, with 14 bases left in between. Germline V CDR1 and CDR2: SQVTM, ANQGSEA. This CDR3 reads CSPYALGEQYF. CDR3 coding DNA: TGCAGCCCGTACGCGCTAGGCGAGCAGTACTTC.

This chain links TRBV6-5 with TRBJ1-1; the D is unclear. Between the trimmed V and J ends, which lost 0 bases and 7 bases, there was a span of 9 bases. The CDR3 is 13 residues long. The germline V gene has CDR1 MNHEY and CDR2 SVGAGI. CDR3 sequence (DNA): TGTGCCAGCAGTTACTCGACCGGGGTTGAAGCTTTCTTT. Its translation: CASSYSTGVEAFF.

This clonotype was detected a few times. This chain connects TRBV19 to TRBJ1-6; D is ambiguous. This CDR3 is 12 amino acids long. The germline V gene has CDR1 LNHDA and CDR2 SQIVND (reference sequence). Between the trimmed V and J ends, which lost 8 bases and 15 bases, there was a span of 17 bases. CDR3 sequence: CASGERREVLHF. The CDR3 coding sequence is TGTGCCAGTGGGGAGAGGCGGGAGGTCCTCCACTTT.

Turning to this clonotype: At one end, the junction sequence differs from germline, possibly due to a read error. V is TRBV7-7 and J is TRBJ2-3; no clear D gene. Germline CDR1 is SSHAT and CDR2 is FNYEAQ (reference sequence). The CDR3 is 16 residues long. The CDR3: CASSPGVQLSTDTQYF. CDR3 nucleotides: TGTGCTAGCAGCCCTGGGGTACAACTAAGCACAGATACGCAGTATTTT.

This clonotype was counted a few times. V and J are TRBV6-6 and TRBJ2-5; D ambiguous. Between the trimmed V and J ends, which lost 2 bases and 3 bases, there was a span of 4 bases. CDR3 length: 12 residues. Germline V gene sequence: CDR1 MNHNY, CDR2 SVGAGI (reference sequence). CDR3 sequence reads: CASSYVEETQYF. DNA for the CDR3: TGTGCCAGCAGTTACGTGGAAGAGACCCAGTACTTC.

A few counts support this clonotype. CDR3: CASNPGGAPYEQYF. The CDR3 coding sequence is TGTGCCAGCAACCCTGGAGGGGCCCCCTACGAGCAGTACTTC. This chain links TRBV28 with TRBJ2-7; TRBD2 is a possible D gene (6 bases). Germline V lookup: CDR1 MDHEN, CDR2 SYDVKM. The V end was cut by 7 bases, the J end by 2 bases, with 15 bases between. The CDR3 contains 14 residues.

The chain couples TRBV28 to TRBJ1-1; 9 bases match TRBD1. Germline CDR1 reads MDHEN; CDR2 reads SYDVKM. J gave up 5 bases and V 7 bases, and 8 bases lay outside the gene matches. The CDR3 covers 14 residues. The CDR3 DNA reads TGTGCCAGCACCCGGGACAGGGTCTTGACTGAAGCTTTCTTT. This encodes CASTRDRVLTEAFF.

This clonotype came up a few times. The J gene is TRBJ2-1, the V gene TRBV5-6; 7 bases are shared with TRBD2. V lost 4 bases, J lost 4 bases, and 8 bases stayed unmatched. Germline V gene sequence: CDR1 SGHDT, CDR2 YYEEEE. CDR3 length: 15 amino acids. This CDR3 reads CASSRLASVYNEQFF. Written as DNA, the CDR3 is TGTGCCAGCAGCCGACTAGCCAGTGTTTACAATGAGCAGTTCTTC.

The chain carries TRBV29-1 and TRBJ1-1; D ambiguous. CDR1 is SQVTM, CDR2 ANQGSEA, per germline. The CDR3 is made up of 13 amino acids. The ends were cut back, 4 bases at V and 1 base at J, with 10 bases in the middle. The CDR3 DNA is TGCAGCGTTGGCGCGGGAGGGAACACTGAAGCTTTCTTT. Translation: CSVGAGGNTEAFF. Combining the CDR3 with reference TRBV29-1 and TRBJ1-1 gives the whole variable domain SAVISQKPSRDICQRGTSLTIQCQVDSQVTMMFWYRQQPGQSLTLIATANQGSEATYESGFVIDKFPISRPNLTFSTLTVSNMSPEDSSIYLCSVGAGGNTEAFFGQGTRLTVV.

The chain links TRBV6-2 or TRBV6-3 to TRBJ2-6, with a weak D call TRBD2 (6 bases). Germline-derived CDR1 and CDR2 are MNHEY and SVGEGT. V was shortened by 6 bases and J by 7 bases, with 25 bases between the two germline ends. This CDR3 has 18 amino acids. CDR3: CASRRTNLPSLQANVLTF. For the CDR3, the DNA is TGTGCCAGCAGAAGGACTAACCTCCCTTCTCTGCAAGCCAACGTCCTGACTTTC.

This clonotype has more than one count but fewer than ten. CDR3 sequence (DNA): TGTGCCAGCTCCCCTGTCGGCGGGAGAGGGCCAGATACGCAGTATTTT. This encodes CASSPVGGRGPDTQYF. The rearrangement links TRBV18 to TRBJ2-3; 7 bases align to TRBD2. The CDR3 covers 16 residues. Germline-derived CDR1 and CDR2 are KGHSH and LQKENI. The ends lost 6 bases at V and 4 bases at J; junction bases unmatched: 13.

The chain recombines TRBV11-2 with TRBJ2-1; D possibly corresponds to TRBD2 (5 bases). This CDR3 is built from 17 residues. Trimming left V 5 bases short and J 0 bases short, with 17 bases between. CDR1 is SGHAT and CDR2 is FQNNGV in the germline V gene. The CDR3 here is CASSPRLAGSSYNEQFF. The CDR3 DNA sequence: TGTGCCAGCAGCCCCCGGTTGGCGGGTAGCTCCTACAATGAGCAGTTCTTC.

The table lists this clonotype with many counts. This sequence joins TRBV9 and TRBJ1-6; D remains unclear. CDR1 is SGDLS, CDR2 YYNGEE, per germline. The length of the CDR3 is 14 residues. Between the trimmed V and J ends, which lost 3 bases and 7 bases, there was a span of 11 bases. The CDR3 bases are TGTGCCAGCAGCGGACCTTCGGCGAATTCACCCCTCCACTTT. This translates into CASSGPSANSPLHF.

Turning to this clonotype: At one end, the junction sequence differs from germline, possibly due to a read error. The gene calls are TRBV7-7 and TRBJ2-2, with unresolved D. Germline assignment: CDR1 SSHAT and CDR2 FNYEAQ (reference sequence). This CDR3 spans 13 amino acids. CDR3 nucleotides: TGTGCTAGCAGCTTTGATGGGACCGGGGAGCTGTTTTTT. It codes for CASSFDGTGELFF.

This clonotype was seen at least ten times. The chain employs TRBV19 and TRBJ1-5; TRBD1 is a possible D gene (5 bases). The CDR3 is made up of 15 amino acids. Germline loops: CDR1 LNHDA, CDR2 SQIVND (reference sequence). Trimming left V 3 bases short and J 0 bases short, with 9 bases between. The CDR3 DNA reads TGTGCCAGTAGTATTGGGGCGAATAGCAATCAGCCCCAGCATTTT. It translates to CASSIGANSNQPQHF.

CDR3 in amino acids: CASSSRGEGRYEQFF. CDR3 DNA: TGTGCCAGCAGTTCTCGGGGGGAGGGCCGGTATGAGCAGTTCTTC. The J gene is TRBJ2-1, the V gene TRBV28; 7 bases fit TRBD2. Germline V gives CDR1 MDHEN, CDR2 SYDVKM. The CDR3 contains 15 residues. J lost 8 bases, V lost 4 bases, and 11 bases had no gene match. Filled out from reference TRBV28 and TRBJ2-1, the complete variable domain reads DVKVTQSSRYLVKRTGEKVFLECVQDMDHENMFWYRQDPGLGLRLIYFSYDVKMKEKGDIPEGYSVSREKKERFSLILESASTNQTSMYLCASSSRGEGRYEQFFGPGTRLTVL.

The chain employs TRBV7-8 and TRBJ1-1; 7 bases are shared with TRBD1. This CDR3 spans 14 amino acids. Unmatched junction bases numbered 4, after V lost 0 bases and J lost 6 bases. Germline V gives CDR1 SGHVS, CDR2 FQNEAQ. Written as DNA, the CDR3 is TGTGCCAGCAGCTTAGCGCACGACAGGGCTGAAGCTTTCTTT. Translating gives CASSLAHDRAEAFF.

The rearrangement joins TRBV5-1 to TRBJ2-1, with D maybe TRBD1 (6 bases). CDR1 is SGHRS and CDR2 is YFSETQ in the germline V gene. There are 13 residues in the CDR3. Trimming removed 0 bases at V and 8 bases at J, with 9 bases between. CDR3 region: CASSLDRVDEQFF. The CDR3 region has the DNA TGCGCCAGCAGCTTGGACAGGGTCGATGAGCAGTTCTTC.

This clonotype was recorded many times. This chain uses TRBV11-1 with TRBJ2-2, with 7 bases that match TRBD1. The V gene end was trimmed by 6 bases and the J gene end by 6 bases; junction bases not matched to a gene: 10. The CDR3 has 15 residues. Germline CDR1 SGHAT, CDR2 FQDESV (reference sequence). The CDR3 nucleotides read TGTGCCAGCAGGCAGGCGGCGACAGGGCCCGGGGAGCTGTTTTTT. It codes for CASRQAATGPGELFF.

The chain joins TRBV6-2 or TRBV6-3 to TRBJ1-1; TRBD1 might be the D (6 bases). Trimming cost V 6 bases and J 2 bases, with 16 bases left between them. CDR1 and CDR2 (germline): MNHEY, SVGEGT. This CDR3 spans 15 amino acids. CDR3 sequence (DNA): TGTGCCAGCAGATCGATCCGGGACACCAACACTGAAGCTTTCTTT. It translates to CASRSIRDTNTEAFF.

This rearrangement joins TRBV10-3 to TRBJ2-5; TRBD2 might be the D (5 bases). Trimming left V 5 bases short and J 6 bases short, with 7 bases between. Per the germline V gene, CDR1 is ENHRY and CDR2 is SYGVKD. CDR3 length: 11 residues. The CDR3 here is CAISSGKTQYF. CDR3 bases: TGTGCCATCAGTTCGGGGAAGACCCAGTACTTC.